The 27 T cell receptor beta chains below all came from one sample that was sequenced in a study of blood T cell repertoires in COVID-19. Clones were sequenced by immunoSEQ multiplex PCR, and TCRdb holds only the in-frame ones, with some missing. The sample includes some 96,000 clones, roughly 87% seen only once; the top ten take roughly 7.4%. Sequenced input: peripheral blood. The source is a young man in a cohort sampled during active COVID-19.

This sequence joins TRBV10-2 and TRBJ2-1; D not resolved. Trimming shortened V by 2 bases and J by 10 bases, and 6 bases separated the two germline ends. The CDR3 totals 11 residues. Per the germline V gene, CDR1 is WSHSY and CDR2 is SAAADI. CDR3 in amino acids: CASSEIVEQFF. The CDR3 nucleotides read TGCGCCAGCAGTGAGATTGTAGAGCAGTTCTTC.

The V gene is TRBV3-1 (or the pseudogene TRBV3-2), the J gene TRBJ1-2; TRBD1 is a possible D gene (6 bases). This CDR3 spans 14 amino acids. Trimming removed 2 bases from V and 4 bases from J, with 11 bases in between. Germline V gene data show CDR1 as LGHDT and CDR2 as YNNKEL (reference sequence). CDR3 loop: CASSQKQGSYGYTF. The CDR3 DNA follows: TGTGCCAGCAGCCAAAAACAGGGATCCTATGGCTACACCTTC.

This clone came up once. J is TRBJ2-5 and V is TRBV5-1, with a tentative D call TRBD1 (6 bases). V was clipped by 4 bases and J by 2 bases, with 9 bases between them. Germline-derived CDR1 and CDR2 are SGHRS and YFSETQ. The CDR3 length is 13 residues. The CDR3 DNA follows: TGCGCCAGCAGCCCGGACAGTCAAGAGACCCAGTACTTC. It specifies CASSPDSQETQYF.

The V and J genes are TRBV27 and TRBJ1-5; D call uncertain. Per germline, CDR1 MNHEY and CDR2 SMNVEV (reference sequence). Deletions cut 5 bases from V and 9 bases from J, with 14 bases between. This CDR3 spans 13 amino acids. Here the CDR3 DNA reads TGTGCCAGCAGTCGGAGGGAGGAAGGGCCCCAGCATTTT. Translation gives CASSRREEGPQHF.

This rearrangement joins TRBV10-3 to TRBJ1-4, with 10 positions matching TRBD1. Trimming removed 10 bases from V and 7 bases from J; junction bases left unmatched: 15. Germline V gene data show CDR1 as ENHRY and CDR2 as SYGVKD. This CDR3 contains 16 residues. The CDR3 reads CATLSGTGVLGEKLFF. For the CDR3, the DNA is TGTGCCACCCTCTCCGGGACAGGGGTCCTGGGTGAAAAACTGTTTTTT.

The rearrangement uses TRBV5-1 and TRBJ1-2; maybe TRBD1 (6 bases). Trimming removed 0 bases from V and 7 bases from J, with 16 bases in between. The CDR3 sequence is 15 residues long. Germline-derived CDR1 and CDR2 are SGHRS and YFSETQ. The chain's CDR3 is CASSLDGQGKGGYTF. In nucleotides, the CDR3 is TGCGCCAGCAGCTTGGACGGCCAGGGGAAAGGTGGCTACACCTTC.

The genes are TRBV2 and TRBJ2-5, with a weak D call TRBD2 (6 bases). Trimming took 7 bases from V and 5 from J, leaving 14 bases between them. Looked up from germline, CDR1 is SNHLY and CDR2 is FYNNEI. There are 13 residues in the CDR3. The CDR3 bases are TGTGCCAGCACCCTGGGGGGTTGGGAGACCCAGTACTTC. It yields the protein CASTLGGWETQYF.

V and J are TRBV19 and TRBJ1-4; 9 bases are a match to TRBD1. The CDR3 totals 13 residues. Germline V gene data show CDR1 as LNHDA and CDR2 as SQIVND (reference sequence). Trimming removed 9 bases from V and 8 bases from J; junction bases left unmatched: 7. CDR3 in amino acids: CASGTGLQEKLFF. For the CDR3, the DNA is TGTGCCAGCGGGACAGGGCTTCAGGAAAAACTGTTTTTT.

This clone was observed once. The chain is built from TRBV2 and TRBJ2-1; TRBD2 matches 10 bases. The CDR3 has 15 amino acids. Germline values: CDR1 SNHLY, CDR2 FYNNEI. V lost 5 bases and J lost 4; bases outside the gene matches: 5. CDR3 sequence reads: CASSFGSGGYNEQFF. The CDR3 DNA reads as TGTGCCAGCAGTTTCGGTAGCGGGGGGTACAATGAGCAGTTCTTC.

With regard to this clone: Other DNA sequences in this sample translate to the same CDR3. The chain carries TRBV6-5 and TRBJ1-6; D unresolved. The CDR3 has 12 residues. Germline CDR1 is MNHEY and CDR2 is SVGAGI. Deletions cut 4 bases from V and 8 bases from J, with 6 bases between. The DNA for the CDR3 is TGTGCCAGCAGTTCGCGGGATTCACCCCTCCACTTT. Protein product: CASSSRDSPLHF.

The J gene is TRBJ1-1, the V gene TRBV7-9; possibly TRBD1 for D (5 bases). Per the germline V gene, CDR1 is SEHNR and CDR2 is FQNEAQ (reference sequence). V shed 6 bases and J shed 3 bases, with 14 bases lying between them. The CDR3 is 14 amino acids. This CDR3 is CASRSGGVDTEAFF. The CDR3 DNA sequence: TGTGCCAGCAGGTCGGGAGGGGTCGACACTGAAGCTTTCTTT. The entire variable domain, with the rest obtained from reference TRBV7-9 and TRBJ1-1, is as follows: DTGVSQNPRHKITKRGQNVTFRCDPISEHNRLYWYRQTLGQGPEFLTYFQNEAQLEKSRLLSDRFSAERPKGSFSTLEIQRTEQGDSAMYLCASRSGGVDTEAFFGQGTRLTVV.

The chain has TRBV6-5 and TRBJ2-5; D possibly corresponds to TRBD2 (7 bases). Trimming cost V 5 bases and J 1 base, with 11 bases left between them. CDR1 and CDR2 from the germline V gene are MNHEY and SVGAGI. The CDR3 covers 14 residues. The CDR3 DNA reads as TGTGCCAGCAGTAGGGGGGGAGGCCAAGAGACCCAGTACTTC. This translates into CASSRGGGQETQYF.

CDR3 DNA: TGTGCCTGGAGTGACAGGGCTGAAGCTTTCTTT. Amino acid sequence: CAWSDRAEAFF. The chain is built from TRBV30 and TRBJ1-1; tentative D call: TRBD1 (6 bases). CDR1 and CDR2 (germline): GTSNPN, SVGIG (reference sequence). The CDR3 is 11 residues long. V dropped 1 base and J dropped 6 bases, with 6 bases sitting between them.

The sample holds a few counts of this clone. The J gene is TRBJ1-4, the V gene TRBV4-2; TRBD1 might be the D (5 bases). The CDR3 spans 15 residues. Trimming pared 3 bases from V and 6 bases from J, leaving 14 bases between. Germline loops: CDR1 LGHNA, CDR2 YNFKEQ. CDR3 protein: CASSHRSLRDEKLFF. The CDR3, as DNA: TGTGCCAGCAGCCACAGAAGTCTCAGGGATGAAAAACTGTTTTTT.

This chain links TRBV27 with TRBJ2-3; 12 positions match TRBD2. The V segment lost 5 bases and the J segment 4 bases; nucleotides outside the gene matches: 7. The length of the CDR3 is 16 residues. Germline V gene lookup returns CDR1 MNHEY and CDR2 SMNVEV (reference sequence). As DNA, the CDR3 is TGTGCCAGCAGTCTCACTAGCGGGGGGATGGCAGATACGCAGTATTTT. Protein: CASSLTSGGMADTQYF.

This chain connects TRBV6-2 or TRBV6-3 to TRBJ2-7, with TRBD2 identical over 11 bases. The CDR3 consists of 15 residues. Germline V gene lookup returns CDR1 MNHEY and CDR2 SVGEGT. J lost 4 bases, V lost 6 bases, and 8 bases had no gene match. CDR3 DNA: TGTGCCAGCAGCTCGACTAGCGGGGCCCGATACGAGCAGTACTTC. Its translation is CASSSTSGARYEQYF.

This chain links TRBV19 with TRBJ2-2, with a possible D match to TRBD1 (6 bases). V was cut by 9 bases and J by 5 bases, with 16 bases left in between. There are 14 residues in the CDR3. Germline V gene data show CDR1 as LNHDA and CDR2 as SQIVND (reference sequence). The CDR3 sequence is CASRLQGWTGELFF. The DNA of the CDR3 is TGTGCCAGCAGACTACAGGGTTGGACCGGGGAGCTGTTTTTT.

This clone was observed a handful of times. This chain connects TRBV6-2 or TRBV6-3 to TRBJ2-3; D remains unclear. The V end lost 2 bases, the J end lost 1 base, and 10 bases lay between the germline ends. The CDR3 loop spans 15 amino acids. Per germline, CDR1 MNHEY and CDR2 SVGEGT. DNA of the CDR3: TGTGCCAGCAGTTACGACGAGGCGGGCACAGATACGCAGTATTTT. Translating gives CASSYDEAGTDTQYF.

J is TRBJ2-6 and V is TRBV5-4; D remains unclear. This CDR3 is built from 15 residues. V shed 1 base and J shed 0 bases, with 5 bases lying between them. Germline CDR1 is SGHNT and CDR2 is YYREEE (reference sequence). For the CDR3, the DNA is TGTGCCAGCAGCTTGAGCCCCTCTGGGGCCAACGTCCTGACTTTC. It specifies CASSLSPSGANVLTF.

The chain carries TRBV2 and TRBJ2-5; 8 bases match TRBD2. This CDR3 is built from 15 residues. The germline gives CDR1 SNHLY, CDR2 FYNNEI. The trim removed 3 bases at V and 2 bases at J, leaving 5 bases unmatched. CDR3: CASSEGAGEQETQYF. CDR3 in DNA: TGTGCCAGCAGTGAGGGAGCGGGGGAACAAGAGACCCAGTACTTC. The variable domain in full, with the rest retrieved from reference TRBV2 and TRBJ2-5, is EPEVTQTPSHQVTQMGQEVILRCVPISNHLYFYWYRQILGQKVEFLVSFYNNEISEKSEIFDDQFSVERPDGSNFTLKIRSTKLEDSAMYFCASSEGAGEQETQYFGPGTRLLVL.

The J gene is TRBJ1-6, the V gene TRBV13, with D possibly TRBD1 on 6 matching bases. CDR3 size: 15 residues. V was trimmed by 4 bases and J by 10 bases, leaving 17 bases between them. Germline V lookup: CDR1 PRHDT, CDR2 FYEKMQ (reference sequence). This CDR3 is CASSSAGTTGSPLHF. The CDR3 DNA reads TGTGCCAGCAGCTCTGCCGGGACAACGGGGTCACCCCTCCACTTT.

This chain links TRBV7-8 with TRBJ2-1, with 8 bases that match TRBD2. Trimming took 5 bases from V and 8 from J; bases not matched to a gene: 17. The CDR3 extends over 17 amino acids. Germline V lookup: CDR1 SGHVS, CDR2 FQNEAQ. CDR3 bases: TGTGCCAGCAGCCCTCGTCTAGCGGGCAAGGCCCCCGATGAGCAGTTCTTC. The encoded protein is CASSPRLAGKAPDEQFF. The whole variable domain, remainder taken from reference TRBV7-8 and TRBJ2-1, is GAGVSQSPRYKVAKRGQDVALRCDPISGHVSLFWYQQALGQGPEFLTYFQNEAQLDKSGLPSDRFFAERPEGSVSTLKIQRTQQEDSAVYLCASSPRLAGKAPDEQFFGPGTRLTVL.

V usage is TRBV9 and J usage is TRBJ1-2, with D possibly matching TRBD1 (6 bases). The CDR3 totals 14 residues. Trimming stripped 0 bases from V and 8 bases from J, with 14 bases between. The germline CDR1 and CDR2 sequences are SGDLS and YYNGEE. The CDR3 protein is CASSVVSGAEGYTF. DNA for the CDR3: TGTGCCAGCAGCGTAGTCTCAGGGGCTGAGGGCTACACCTTC.

This clone was observed a single time. This sequence joins TRBV3-1 (or the pseudogene TRBV3-2) and TRBJ2-3, with D perhaps TRBD2 (6 bases). The CDR3 extends over 14 amino acids. The germline V and J ends were trimmed by 1 base and 6 bases, with 11 bases remaining between them. Germline V CDR1 and CDR2: LGHDT, YNNKEL (reference sequence). The CDR3 sequence: CASSQGLVSDTQYF. The CDR3 nucleotides are TGTGCCAGCAGCCAAGGACTAGTCAGCGATACGCAGTATTTT.

This clone turned up a few times. This chain connects TRBV3-1 (or the pseudogene TRBV3-2) to TRBJ1-2; possible D gene TRBD1, 6 bases. The CDR3 is 12 amino acids. Germline V gene sequence: CDR1 LGHDT, CDR2 YNNKEL (reference sequence). Trimming left V 6 bases short and J 4 bases short, with 9 bases between. The CDR3 loop reads CASSTGPYGYTF. The DNA of the CDR3 is TGTGCCAGCAGTACAGGGCCCTATGGCTACACCTTC.

This sequence joins TRBV7-9 and TRBJ1-1; D not certain. With 3 bases removed from V and 0 bases from J, the gap between germline ends came to 8 bases. This CDR3 is built from 14 residues. Germline loops: CDR1 SEHNR, CDR2 FQNEAQ (reference sequence). The DNA of the CDR3 is TGTGCCAGCAGCTTGCTCCGGGTGAACACTGAAGCTTTCTTT. Translating gives CASSLLRVNTEAFF.

The rearrangement uses TRBV30 and TRBJ2-1; no definite D call. Germline V gene data show CDR1 as GTSNPN and CDR2 as SVGIG (reference sequence). This CDR3 is built from 12 residues. V shed 1 base and J shed 5 bases, with 6 bases lying between them. The CDR3 DNA is TGTGCCTGGAGTGCGACTCACAATGAGCAGTTCTTC. Encoded protein: CAWSATHNEQFF.